This TCR beta chain was captured in a study of brain T cells in children with intractable seizures. V lost 0 bases, J lost 0 bases, and 9 bases stayed unmatched. Germline CDR1 and CDR2: MRHNA and SNTAGT. The length of the CDR3 is 19 residues. Some clones are missing from TCRdb's copy, which holds only in-frame ones; the method was immunoSEQ multiplex PCR. The table has around 70,000 clones, more than 85% seen once; the top ten hold approximately 1.5%. This receptor was obtained from a boy under two years old with tuberous sclerosis and intractable seizures. The chain recombines TRBV6-4 with TRBJ1-5, with 9 bases that match TRBD1. Here the sequenced sample was peripheral blood, taken at surgery. CDR3 sequence: CASSDSKGQGPYSNQPQHF. The DNA for the CDR3 is TGTGCCAGCAGTGACTCGAAAGGACAGGGGCCTTATAGCAATCAGCCCCAGCATTTT.